This TCR beta chain was recovered during a study of beta chain features in type 1 diabetes. Findings and caveats of the study: Moderate yet significant TCRB CDR3 shortening was seen in Type 1 diabetes patients in all four CD4+ subsets.

On this clone: Antigen specificity is unknown.

The CDR3 contains 15 residues. Trimming cost V 3 bases and J 2 bases, with 14 bases left between them. CDR1 MNHEY and CDR2 SVGAGI come from the germline V gene. Expressed TCRB transcripts got sequenced, as all isolated RNA was reverse transcribed. TCRdb keeps only in-frame clones here, not all; method: immunoSEQ multiplex PCR. The data show some 44,000 clones, 65% to 70% seen once. Each population that was sorted was more than 95% pure. Sequencing was carried out using Tregs from blood. The J gene is TRBJ2-7, the V gene TRBV6-5; D is perhaps TRBD2 (7 bases). The sequence came from a woman aged 18 to 35 with type 1 diabetes. CDR3 loop: CASSYRGGPTYEQYF. For the CDR3, the DNA is TGTGCCAGCAGTTATCGCGGGGGCCCTACCTACGAGCAGTACTTC.